This record concerns one TCR beta chain sequence. Its antigen remains unidentified. Clones were read by immunoSEQ multiplex PCR, and TCRdb kept only the in-frame ones, dropping some. The sample has about 79,000 clones, about 90% seen once. V was clipped by 3 bases and J by 5 bases; unmatched bases: 4. The CDR3 consists of 14 residues. Germline V CDR1 and CDR2: SGHTA, FQGNSA. This entry comes from a study of OX40 agonist ivuxolimab in advanced cancers. At the level of the study: Of the participants, around 43% had some prior anti-PD-1, anti-PD-L1 or anti-CTLA-4 therapy, which was allowed. Three patients showed partial responses: one hepatocellular carcinoma and two cutaneous melanoma cases. Study-wide findings and caveats: No antigen was identified for the clonally expanded peripheral T cells. Relative to CD4+, CD8+ T cells held more expanded clones on average.

Sequencing was performed on CD4+ or CD8+ T cells sorted from blood, taken in a trial of the OX40 agonist ivuxolimab. The origin of this receptor is an adult with an advanced solid tumor such as melanoma, head and neck, liver or kidney cancer. The V call is TRBV7-2, the J call TRBJ2-5; TRBD2 matches 9 bases. The CDR3 is CASSFPSGVETQYF. CDR3 DNA sequence: TGTGCCAGCAGCTTTCCTAGCGGGGTTGAGACCCAGTACTTC.